One and the same sample provided the 29 T cell receptor beta chains below, sequenced in a study of ipilimumab plus nivolumab after autologous stem cell transplantation. The method was immunoSEQ multiplex PCR; TCRdb's version includes in-frame clones alone and lacks a portion of them. The data contain 77,000 or so clones, about 83% of them singletons. Specimen: PBMCs, collected in a trial of ipilimumab plus nivolumab as post-transplant consolidation. All receptors come from a male donor with diffuse large B-cell lymphoma.

The rearrangement links TRBV2 to TRBJ1-2, with a possible D match to TRBD1 (6 bases). Looked up from germline, CDR1 is SNHLY and CDR2 is FYNNEI. The CDR3 covers 14 residues. V was cut by 2 bases and J by 6 bases, with 13 bases left in between. CDR3 in DNA: TGTGCCAGCAGTGAAACACAGGGTTGGCATGGCTACACCTTC. It is translated as CASSETQGWHGYTF.

The rearrangement joins TRBV9 to TRBJ1-3, with a possible D match to TRBD1 (6 bases). V was clipped by 4 bases and J by 4 bases, with 18 bases between them. Germline V gene sequence: CDR1 SGDLS, CDR2 YYNGEE. The length of the CDR3 is 16 residues. CDR3 amino acids: CASSSQGIVFGNTIYF. DNA of the CDR3: TGTGCCAGCAGCTCTCAGGGGATCGTTTTCGGAAACACCATATATTTT.

The CDR3 region is CASSPRRGPTDGEQFF. The CDR3 DNA reads as TGTGCCAGCAGCCCCAGGCGGGGGCCCACGGATGGGGAGCAGTTCTTC. The rearrangement links TRBV7-8 to TRBJ2-1, with D possibly being TRBD2 (7 bases). Germline V gene sequence: CDR1 SGHVS, CDR2 FQNEAQ. The V and J ends lost 5 bases and 10 bases respectively, with 24 bases between them. The CDR3 covers 16 residues.

The V gene is TRBV23-1, the J gene TRBJ1-4; 8 bases line up with TRBD1. TRBV23-1 is recorded as an ORF, its role being uncertain. This CDR3 contains 14 residues. The ends lost 8 bases at V and 9 bases at J; junction bases unmatched: 11. Here the CDR3 reads CASSDRTGRKKLFF. The DNA for the CDR3 is TGCGCCAGCTCCGACCGGACAGGGCGGAAAAAACTGTTTTTT.

This sequence joins TRBV7-9 and TRBJ1-1; the D is unclear. CDR1 is SEHNR and CDR2 is FQNEAQ in the germline V gene (reference sequence). CDR3 length: 13 amino acids. Between the trimmed V and J ends, which lost 1 base and 5 bases, there was a span of 8 bases. CDR3 amino acids: CASSLGFGTEAFF. In DNA, the CDR3 is TGTGCCAGCAGCTTAGGATTTGGTACTGAAGCTTTCTTT.

The rearrangement links TRBV19 to TRBJ1-2; a weak D match, TRBD1 (6 bases). V dropped 5 bases and J dropped 8 bases, with 18 bases sitting between them. Germline CDR1 LNHDA, CDR2 SQIVND (reference sequence). The CDR3 totals 14 residues. This CDR3 is CASSGGGVARGYTF. For the CDR3, the DNA is TGTGCCAGTAGTGGAGGGGGGGTCGCTAGGGGCTACACCTTC.

This clone was seen a few times. The chain combines TRBV7-9 with TRBJ2-7; possibly TRBD1 for D (5 bases). CDR3 length: 12 amino acids. Germline V gene lookup returns CDR1 SEHNR and CDR2 FQNEAQ (reference sequence). The V gene lost 6 bases and the J gene lost 4 bases, with 10 bases spanning the gap. The CDR3 reads CASRTATYEQYF. Here the CDR3 DNA reads TGTGCCAGCAGGACAGCAACGTACGAGCAGTACTTC.

The chain couples TRBV2 to TRBJ1-2, with D possibly TRBD1 on 5 matching bases. The V and J ends lost 3 bases and 2 bases respectively, with 13 bases between them. CDR3 size: 15 residues. CDR1 and CDR2 from the germline V gene are SNHLY and FYNNEI. The CDR3 DNA reads as TGTGCCAGCAGTGAGGGGCAGATCCTAAACTATGGCTACACCTTC. It is translated as CASSEGQILNYGYTF.

The chain has TRBV6-1 and TRBJ2-2; possibly TRBD1 or TRBD2 for D (5 bases each). CDR1 and CDR2 (germline): MNHNS, SASEGT. V was shortened by 6 bases and J by 9 bases, with 11 bases between the two germline ends. CDR3 size: 12 residues. For the CDR3, the DNA is TGTGCCAGCAGGTTGGGGGTCCGGGAGCTGTTTTTT. Translation: CASRLGVRELFF.

This clone was recorded once. This chain uses TRBV7-2 with TRBJ1-6; TRBD1 matches at 9 bases. The CDR3 consists of 15 residues. Germline CDR1 reads SGHTA; CDR2 reads FQGNSA. V was pared by 2 bases and J by 9 bases, with 5 bases of the junction left unmatched. CDR3 bases: TGTGCCAGCAGCTTATCGGGACAGGGTTTTTCACCCCTCCACTTT. The encoded protein is CASSLSGQGFSPLHF.

This clone was observed a handful of times. V usage is TRBV7-6 and J usage is TRBJ2-1, with TRBD2 identical over 7 bases. V trimming: 4 bases; J trimming: 6 bases; junction bases outside the gene matches: 9. Per germline, CDR1 SGHVS and CDR2 FNYEAQ. The CDR3 loop spans 15 amino acids. CDR3 sequence: CASSSSSGGGNEQFF. The CDR3 DNA sequence: TGTGCCAGCAGCTCTTCCTCGGGGGGAGGCAATGAGCAGTTCTTC.

J is TRBJ1-2 and V is TRBV18; D remains ambiguous. Trimming removed 10 bases from V and 3 bases from J, with 18 bases in between. CDR3 length equals 14 residues. Germline V gene lookup returns CDR1 KGHSH and CDR2 LQKENI. Written as DNA, the CDR3 is TGTGCCACGGGTCCAGACACAATGGACTATGGCTACACCTTC. It codes for CATGPDTMDYGYTF.

In this sample, this clone turned up a few times. This sequence joins TRBV7-8 and TRBJ1-1; D is undetermined. The germline V gene encodes CDR1 SGHVS and CDR2 FQNEAQ. There are 13 residues in the CDR3. Trimming left V 2 bases short and J 3 bases short, with 7 bases between. Here the CDR3 reads CASSLNSDTEAFF. As DNA, the CDR3 is TGTGCCAGCAGCTTAAACAGCGACACTGAAGCTTTCTTT.

The rearrangement joins TRBV2 to TRBJ2-2; tentative D call: TRBD2 (6 bases). Per germline, CDR1 SNHLY and CDR2 FYNNEI. Trimming left V 6 bases short and J 5 bases short, with 13 bases between. The CDR3 is 14 amino acids. The CDR3 DNA follows: TGTGCCAGCAGCGCCGGGACTTTTACCGGGGAGCTGTTTTTT. This sequence encodes CASSAGTFTGELFF.

J is TRBJ2-6 and V is TRBV13; the D gene could be TRBD1 or TRBD2 (5 bases each). The ends were cut back, 4 bases at V and 1 base at J, with 8 bases in the middle. Germline values: CDR1 PRHDT, CDR2 FYEKMQ (reference sequence). The CDR3 loop spans 15 amino acids. The CDR3 loop is CASSYRTSGANVLTF. In DNA, the CDR3 is TGTGCCAGCAGCTACAGGACTTCTGGGGCCAACGTCCTGACTTTC.

The V gene is TRBV6-4, the J gene TRBJ1-2; 8 bases fit TRBD1. Losses at the gene ends were 6 bases for V and 4 bases for J; bases not matched to a gene: 10. The CDR3 is 15 amino acids. Germline V lookup: CDR1 MRHNA, CDR2 SNTAGT. The CDR3 DNA is TGTGCCAGCAGCGCCGGGACAGGCCGAGCCTATGGCTACACCTTC. It yields the protein CASSAGTGRAYGYTF.

The V gene is TRBV2, the J gene TRBJ1-3, with a tentative D call TRBD1 (6 bases). This CDR3 has 14 residues. Trimming removed 2 bases from V and 2 bases from J, with 7 bases in between. The germline CDR1 and CDR2 sequences are SNHLY and FYNNEI. CDR3 nucleotide sequence: TGTGCCAGCAGTGAAAACAGGGCTGGAAACACCATATATTTT. Translating gives CASSENRAGNTIYF.

V gene TRBV2 combines with J gene TRBJ1-6; D may be TRBD1 (5 bases). The germline V gene has CDR1 SNHLY and CDR2 FYNNEI. The V end lost 10 bases, the J end lost 6 bases, and 16 bases lay between the germline ends. The CDR3 spans 14 residues. CDR3 residues: CATTGDGANSPLHF. CDR3 bases: TGTGCCACCACGGGGGATGGAGCTAATTCACCCCTCCACTTT.

This chain uses TRBV7-2 with TRBJ2-1; weak D call: TRBD2 (6 bases). CDR1 is SGHTA and CDR2 is FQGNSA in the germline V gene. Trimming took 1 base from V and 9 from J, leaving 19 bases between them. This CDR3 has 16 residues. DNA of the CDR3: TGTGCCAGCAGCTTAGTCCGAGGGACTCCTCGAGGTGAGCAGTTCTTC. Translating gives CASSLVRGTPRGEQFF.

A few counts support this clone. The V gene is TRBV5-1, the J gene TRBJ1-6; 8 positions match TRBD1. The CDR3 spans 14 residues. Germline V gene data show CDR1 as SGHRS and CDR2 as YFSETQ. The trim removed 5 bases at V and 9 bases at J, leaving 7 bases unmatched. The chain's CDR3 is CASRPGQDTSPLHF. CDR3 nucleotide sequence: TGCGCCAGCAGGCCGGGACAGGATACTTCACCCCTCCACTTT.

Written as DNA, the CDR3 is TGTGCCAGCGAAGCCGGGACTAGCGGTCTCAATGAGCAGTTCTTC. This translates into CASEAGTSGLNEQFF. The chain is built from TRBV2 and TRBJ2-1; 11 nucleotides line up with TRBD2. Germline V gene data show CDR1 as SNHLY and CDR2 as FYNNEI. The CDR3 length is 15 residues. V was clipped by 8 bases and J by 6 bases; unmatched bases: 9.

This clone was found once. V usage is TRBV4-2 and J usage is TRBJ2-7, with 10 bases lining up with TRBD2. J gave up 2 bases and V 5 bases, and 6 bases lay outside the gene matches. Germline lookup yields CDR1 LGHNA and CDR2 YNFKEQ. The CDR3 is 15 amino acids. The CDR3 sequence: CASSKGLAATYEQYF. Here the CDR3 DNA reads TGTGCCAGCAGCAAAGGACTAGCGGCAACCTACGAGCAGTACTTC.

The rearrangement uses TRBV4-1 and TRBJ2-2; 14 bases match TRBD2. This CDR3 region has 19 residues. J was trimmed by 1 base and V by 1 base; bases with no gene match: 5. Germline V gives CDR1 MGHRA, CDR2 YSYEKL. CDR3 in DNA: TGCGCCAGCAGCCAAGTAGGACTAGCGGGGGGCTTGAACACCGGGGAGCTGTTTTTT. Translated: CASSQVGLAGGLNTGELFF.

In its sample, this clone was seen a few times. The chain couples TRBV7-9 to TRBJ2-3; perhaps TRBD2 as D (6 bases). CDR1 is SEHNR and CDR2 is FQNEAQ in the germline V gene (reference sequence). V lost 5 bases to trimming and J lost 3 bases, with 15 bases between them. This CDR3 comprises 15 residues. Written as DNA, the CDR3 is TGTGCCAGCAGCCCGGGACTCCTAGGGACAGATACGCAGTATTTT. Amino acids: CASSPGLLGTDTQYF. The whole variable domain, remainder taken from reference TRBV7-9 and TRBJ2-3, is DTGVSQNPRHKITKRGQNVTFRCDPISEHNRLYWYRQTLGQGPEFLTYFQNEAQLEKSRLLSDRFSAERPKGSFSTLEIQRTEQGDSAMYLCASSPGLLGTDTQYFGPGTRLTVL.

The chain carries TRBV9 and TRBJ2-3; possibly TRBD2 for D (6 bases). V shed 0 bases and J shed 8 bases, with 13 bases lying between them. The CDR3 contains 14 residues. Germline assignment: CDR1 SGDLS and CDR2 YYNGEE. The CDR3 loop is CASSVALQGGTQYF. The CDR3 DNA is TGTGCCAGCAGCGTAGCTCTCCAGGGAGGTACGCAGTATTTT.

This clone was observed a single time. The chain uses TRBV4-2 and TRBJ2-5; the D is unclear. Trimming pared 1 base from V and 0 bases from J, leaving 3 bases between. The germline V gene has CDR1 LGHNA and CDR2 YNFKEQ. The CDR3 is 13 residues long. CDR3 in DNA: TGTGCCAGCAGCCAAGGGGACCAAGAGACCCAGTACTTC. It encodes CASSQGDQETQYF.

The CDR3 protein is CASSSGTFHNSPLHF. The DNA for the CDR3 is TGTGCCAGCAGTTCGGGGACCTTCCACAATTCACCCCTCCACTTT. The chain combines TRBV6-6 with TRBJ1-6; tentative D call: TRBD1 (5 bases). This CDR3 spans 15 amino acids. V lost 4 bases to trimming and J lost 7 bases, with 14 bases between them. CDR1 is MNHNY and CDR2 is SVGAGI in the germline V gene (reference sequence).

This clone has just a few counts. V usage is TRBV5-1 and J usage is TRBJ1-1; D is unresolved. V was shortened by 4 bases and J by 0 bases, with 7 bases between the two germline ends. From germline, CDR1 is SGHRS and CDR2 YFSETQ. The CDR3 is made up of 13 amino acids. The CDR3 here is CASSQVVNTEAFF. In nucleotides, the CDR3 is TGCGCCAGCAGCCAGGTCGTGAACACTGAAGCTTTCTTT. The full variable domain, with the rest looked up from reference TRBV5-1 and TRBJ1-1, is KAGVTQTPRYLIKTRGQQVTLSCSPISGHRSVSWYQQTPGQGLQFLFEYFSETQRNKGNFPGRFSGRQFSNSRSEMNVSTLELGDSALYLCASSQVVNTEAFFGQGTRLTVV.

The genes are TRBV30 and TRBJ1-4, with 8 bases identical to TRBD1. CDR1 and CDR2 (germline): GTSNPN, SVGIG (reference sequence). The CDR3 is made up of 16 amino acids. Trimming at V came to 3 bases and at J to 7 bases, leaving 13 bases not matched to a gene. This CDR3 is CAWSAPGTGNVEKLFF. DNA for the CDR3: TGTGCCTGGAGCGCCCCCGGGACAGGCAATGTTGAAAAACTGTTTTTT.